This passage covers 11 T cell receptor beta chains from one sample sequenced in a study of shared clonotypes between healthy human individuals. Generated by immunoSEQ multiplex PCR, the TCRdb table keeps only in-frame clones and is missing some. This table holds 2.3 million or so clones, approximately 95% found once. The sample taken for sequencing was naive CD4+ T cells from PBMCs. Subset indicated: CD45RA+ positively selected. These TCRs come from a young man in good health. Some clones in this sample may be carry-over from other donors' samples.

The genes are TRBV9 and TRBJ2-1; tentative D call: TRBD1 (6 bases). Germline V CDR1 and CDR2: SGDLS, YYNGEE. This CDR3 region has 15 residues. Trimming took off 2 bases at V and 4 bases at J, with 13 bases between the two ends. The CDR3 sequence: CASSVQGQSYNEQFF. CDR3 DNA sequence: TGTGCCAGCAGCGTCCAGGGGCAAAGTTACAATGAGCAGTTCTTC.

This clone was recorded only once. This sample also contains other DNA sequences that code for the same CDR3. The chain combines TRBV7-3 with TRBJ2-2, with D unresolved. Trimming left V 2 bases short and J 0 bases short, with 7 bases between. Germline V gives CDR1 SGHTA, CDR2 FQGTGA. The CDR3 runs to 15 residues. This CDR3 is CASSLGGANTGELFF. CDR3 sequence (DNA): TGTGCCAGCAGCTTAGGCGGAGCGAACACCGGGGAGCTGTTTTTT.

V is TRBV10-1 and J is TRBJ1-2, with D unresolved. This CDR3 is built from 16 residues. The germline gives CDR1 WNHNN, CDR2 SYGVQD (reference sequence). V was shortened by 5 bases and J by 2 bases, with 18 bases between the two germline ends. This chain's CDR3 is CASSPAVQDRNYGYTF. The CDR3 coding sequence is TGCGCCAGCAGTCCCGCTGTGCAGGACCGGAACTATGGCTACACCTTC.

This clone was seen only once. V gene TRBV5-8 combines with J gene TRBJ1-5, with 7 bases fitting TRBD1. Unmatched junction bases numbered 7, after V lost 0 bases and J lost 7 bases. The length of the CDR3 is 15 residues. Looked up from germline, CDR1 is SGHTS and CDR2 is YDEGEE. The CDR3 nucleotides read TGTGCCAGCAGCTTGGGCAGGGGGTTTCGACAGCCCCAGCATTTT. Translated: CASSLGRGFRQPQHF.

The V gene is TRBV5-1, the J gene TRBJ2-7; possible D gene TRBD2, 6 bases. The CDR3 runs 15 residues. V was clipped by 4 bases and J by 4 bases, with 18 bases between them. Germline V CDR1 and CDR2: SGHRS, YFSETQ. The CDR3 sequence: CASSPLPGAMYEQYF. The CDR3 nucleotides are TGCGCCAGCAGCCCATTACCGGGAGCTATGTACGAGCAGTACTTC.

On this clone: Different DNA sequences within this sample yield the same CDR3. The V call is TRBV7-7, the J call TRBJ2-3; 13 nucleotides line up with TRBD2. V lost 4 bases to trimming and J lost 4 bases; unmatched junction nucleotides: 2. This CDR3 comprises 15 residues. The V gene's germline CDR1 is SSHAT and CDR2 FNYEAQ (reference sequence). The CDR3 loop reads CASSSGLAGADTQYF. CDR3 in DNA: TGTGCCAGCAGCTCCGGACTAGCGGGAGCAGATACGCAGTATTTT.

The chain links TRBV6-1 to TRBJ1-2, with 10 nucleotides matching TRBD1. Germline values: CDR1 MNHNS, CDR2 SASEGT. The CDR3 consists of 12 residues. The J segment lost 2 bases and the V segment lost 11 bases, leaving 2 bases of the junction unmatched. The CDR3, as DNA: TGTGCCGGACAGGGGGGGAACTATGGCTACACCTTC. Translating it yields CAGQGGNYGYTF.

This sequence joins TRBV5-6 and TRBJ1-2; possibly TRBD1 for D (6 bases). Trimming took 6 bases from V and 4 from J, leaving 16 bases between them. The CDR3 runs 14 residues. Germline-derived CDR1 and CDR2 are SGHDT and YYEEEE. In DNA, the CDR3 is TGTGCCAGCAATCCCCGGGGGGGCCCCTATGGCTACACCTTC. This gives the protein CASNPRGGPYGYTF.

The genes are TRBV5-1 and TRBJ1-1; 8 bases fit TRBD1. CDR1 is SGHRS and CDR2 is YFSETQ in the germline V gene. Unmatched junction bases numbered 16, after V lost 4 bases and J lost 5 bases. The CDR3 has 17 amino acids. CDR3 amino acids: CASSNSRTGKLGTEAFF. The CDR3 DNA is TGCGCCAGCAGCAACTCAAGGACAGGGAAGTTGGGGACTGAAGCTTTCTTT.

The rearrangement joins TRBV6-1 to TRBJ1-4; D perhaps matches TRBD1 (5 bases). There are 16 residues in the CDR3. V was cut by 5 bases and J by 0 bases, with 13 bases left in between. Germline V gene sequence: CDR1 MNHNS, CDR2 SASEGT. The CDR3 DNA is TGTGCCAGCAGTAAAGGGACGGGAACAACTAATGAAAAACTGTTTTTT. It yields the protein CASSKGTGTTNEKLFF.

The chain links TRBV5-4 to TRBJ2-5; the D is unclear. The CDR3 contains 14 residues. Trimming pared 0 bases from V and 2 bases from J, leaving 8 bases between. Germline CDR1 SGHNT, CDR2 YYREEE (reference sequence). The CDR3 loop is CASSLVGDQETQYF. The CDR3 DNA is TGTGCCAGCAGCTTGGTTGGGGATCAAGAGACCCAGTACTTC.